Below are 25 T cell receptor beta chains sequenced from a single sample in a study of T cell responses to AZD1222 COVID-19 vaccine. Using immunoSEQ multiplex PCR, the repertoire was profiled, and TCRdb retains in-frame clones only, with some absent. The data contain 150,000 to 200,000 clones, more than 80% of them singletons. Sequences were derived from peripheral blood, sampled 28 days after the second dose of the MenACWY control vaccine. The receptors come from an adult who received the MenACWY meningococcal vaccine as a control.

The chain combines TRBV29-1 with TRBJ1-1; tentative D call: TRBD1 (5 bases). With 7 bases removed from V and 0 bases from J, the gap between germline ends came to 21 bases. Germline-derived CDR1 and CDR2 are SQVTM and ANQGSEA. There are 16 residues in the CDR3. DNA of the CDR3: TGCAGCGCGCGGCGGGGCACAGGCTTGATGAACACTGAAGCTTTCTTT. Residues: CSARRGTGLMNTEAFF. The complete variable domain, with remaining parts taken from reference TRBV29-1 and TRBJ1-1, reads SAVISQKPSRDICQRGTSLTIQCQVDSQVTMMFWYRQQPGQSLTLIATANQGSEATYESGFVIDKFPISRPNLTFSTLTVSNMSPEDSSIYLCSARRGTGLMNTEAFFGQGTRLTVV.

This clone appeared once. The chain recombines TRBV18 with TRBJ1-5; perhaps TRBD1 as D (6 bases). CDR3 length: 14 amino acids. Trimming cost V 6 bases and J 7 bases, with 16 bases left between them. Germline loops: CDR1 KGHSH, CDR2 LQKENI. DNA for the CDR3: TGTGCCAGCTCGCGTAACAGGGAGGGGCAGCCCCAGCATTTT. The encoded protein is CASSRNREGQPQHF.

This chain connects TRBV30 to TRBJ1-6; D might be TRBD1 (5 bases). Germline values: CDR1 GTSNPN, CDR2 SVGIG (reference sequence). The CDR3 loop spans 12 amino acids. The V end was cut by 2 bases, the J end by 10 bases, with 9 bases between. This CDR3 is CAWSWGFSPLHF. For the CDR3, the DNA is TGTGCCTGGAGTTGGGGGTTCTCACCCCTCCACTTT.

This chain connects TRBV5-1 to TRBJ1-5; the match to TRBD1 covers 7 bases. The CDR3 extends over 14 amino acids. Trimming at V came to 3 bases and at J to 0 bases, leaving 0 bases not matched to a gene. CDR1 and CDR2 (germline): SGHRS, YFSETQ. DNA for the CDR3: TGCGCCAGCAGCTGGGACAGTAGCAATCAGCCCCAGCATTTT. The encoded protein is CASSWDSSNQPQHF.

This clone has only one observation. The chain is built from TRBV7-2 and TRBJ2-5; perhaps D is TRBD1 or TRBD2 (5 bases each). V was pared by 7 bases and J by 7 bases, with 19 bases between. This CDR3 contains 14 residues. Per the germline V gene, CDR1 is SGHTA and CDR2 is FQGNSA. The CDR3 here is CASTFDQGVGTQYF. CDR3 in DNA: TGTGCCAGCACCTTCGACCAGGGAGTCGGGACCCAGTACTTC.

The sample holds a few counts of this clone. The V gene is TRBV19, the J gene TRBJ1-4; the D gene is possibly TRBD1 (6 bases). Germline V gives CDR1 LNHDA, CDR2 SQIVND (reference sequence). The CDR3 runs 14 residues. V was trimmed by 10 bases and J by 3 bases, leaving 15 bases between them. The CDR3 loop reads CATGQPTSNEKLFF. The CDR3 DNA follows: TGTGCCACAGGACAGCCCACGTCTAATGAAAAACTGTTTTTT.

The chain joins TRBV28 to TRBJ2-5; D is ambiguous. The V gene lost 3 bases and the J gene lost 6 bases, with 14 bases spanning the gap. This CDR3 comprises 14 residues. Germline V lookup: CDR1 MDHEN, CDR2 SYDVKM. CDR3 sequence reads: CASSFGPPGQTQYF. The CDR3 DNA follows: TGTGCCAGCAGTTTCGGACCTCCCGGACAGACCCAGTACTTC. Using reference TRBV28 and TRBJ2-5 for the parts outside the CDR3, the full variable domain is DVKVTQSSRYLVKRTGEKVFLECVQDMDHENMFWYRQDPGLGLRLIYFSYDVKMKEKGDIPEGYSVSREKKERFSLILESASTNQTSMYLCASSFGPPGQTQYFGPGTRLLVL.

The chain carries TRBV10-3 and TRBJ1-1; tentative D call: TRBD1 (5 bases). The CDR3 runs 13 residues. Germline V gene data show CDR1 as ENHRY and CDR2 as SYGVKD. The V gene lost 4 bases and the J gene lost 3 bases, with 9 bases spanning the gap. As DNA, the CDR3 is TGTGCCATCAGTGGGGGGGGAGACACTGAAGCTTTCTTT. It translates to CAISGGGDTEAFF.

This chain connects TRBV6-2 or TRBV6-3 to TRBJ1-5; D not certain. V gave up 2 bases and J gave up 3 bases, with 8 bases separating them. This CDR3 has 14 residues. Germline CDR1 and CDR2: MNHEY and SVGEGT. Here the CDR3 DNA reads TGTGCCAGCAGTTACCCACAGAACAATCAGCCCCAGCATTTT. It encodes CASSYPQNNQPQHF.

The V and J genes are TRBV5-1 and TRBJ1-5, with 10 bases matching TRBD1. The germline CDR1 and CDR2 sequences are SGHRS and YFSETQ. The CDR3 spans 15 residues. V lost 0 bases and J lost 7; bases outside the gene matches: 4. As DNA, the CDR3 is TGCGCCAGCAGCTTGGCCGGGACAGGGGCCCAGCCCCAGCATTTT. Amino acids: CASSLAGTGAQPQHF.

J is TRBJ1-5 and V is TRBV28, with D maybe TRBD1 (5 bases). Germline-derived CDR1 and CDR2 are MDHEN and SYDVKM. The CDR3 extends over 15 amino acids. The ends were cut back, 5 bases at V and 0 bases at J, with 11 bases in the middle. The CDR3 bases are TGTGCCAGCAGTGGGGGTGCCATTAGCAATCAGCCCCAGCATTTT. It translates to CASSGGAISNQPQHF.

The rearrangement joins TRBV2 to TRBJ2-6; possibly TRBD1 or TRBD2 for D (5 bases each). Trimming stripped 6 bases from V and 0 bases from J, with 12 bases between. The CDR3 sequence is 16 residues long. CDR1 is SNHLY, CDR2 FYNNEI, per germline. The CDR3, as DNA: TGTGCCAGCAGAGGGACGGTTAGCTCTGGGGCCAACGTCCTGACTTTC. Its protein is CASRGTVSSGANVLTF.

The V and J genes are TRBV19 and TRBJ1-3, with a possible D match to TRBD1 (5 bases). Germline CDR1 LNHDA, CDR2 SQIVND (reference sequence). V lost 6 bases and J 7 bases, leaving 10 bases between the germline ends. The CDR3 contains 12 residues. This CDR3 is CASSPRGNTIYF. CDR3 nucleotides: TGTGCCAGTAGCCCCCGGGGGAACACCATATATTTT.

CDR3 sequence: CASSLFPGQGEGSYNEQFF. In nucleotides, the CDR3 is TGTGCCAGCAGTTTATTCCCCGGACAGGGGGAAGGTTCCTACAATGAGCAGTTCTTC. The chain couples TRBV28 to TRBJ2-1; TRBD1 matches at 10 bases. V lost 1 base to trimming and J lost 1 base; unmatched junction nucleotides: 10. CDR1 and CDR2 from the germline V gene are MDHEN and SYDVKM. This CDR3 has 19 amino acids. Full variable domain (outside the CDR3, taken from reference TRBV28 and TRBJ2-1): DVKVTQSSRYLVKRTGEKVFLECVQDMDHENMFWYRQDPGLGLRLIYFSYDVKMKEKGDIPEGYSVSREKKERFSLILESASTNQTSMYLCASSLFPGQGEGSYNEQFFGPGTRLTVL.

As DNA, the CDR3 is TGTGCCAGCAGCTTTGAAGGAGGAACTGAAGCTTTCTTT. It is translated as CASSFEGGTEAFF. The chain links TRBV7-9 to TRBJ1-1; D is unclear. CDR3 length: 13 amino acids. Germline CDR1 is SEHNR and CDR2 is FQNEAQ (reference sequence). V gave up 3 bases and J gave up 5 bases, with 10 bases separating them.

This chain uses TRBV5-6 with TRBJ2-7; weak D call: TRBD1 (5 bases). The CDR3 spans 13 residues. CDR1 is SGHDT, CDR2 YYEEEE, per germline. The V end lost 0 bases, the J end lost 3 bases, and 7 bases lay between the germline ends. The CDR3 loop is CASSLGQNYEQYF. CDR3 nucleotide sequence: TGTGCCAGCAGCTTGGGACAGAACTACGAGCAGTACTTC. Complete variable domain (other parts from reference TRBV5-6 and TRBJ2-7): DAGVTQSPTHLIKTRGQQVTLRCSPKSGHDTVSWYQQALGQGPQFIFQYYEEEERQRGNFPDRFSGHQFPNYSSELNVNALLLGDSALYLCASSLGQNYEQYFGPGTRLTVT.

The gene calls are TRBV28 and TRBJ1-2, with D perhaps TRBD1 (5 bases). With 3 bases removed from V and 8 bases from J, the gap between germline ends came to 16 bases. CDR3 length: 14 amino acids. Germline-derived CDR1 and CDR2 are MDHEN and SYDVKM. The CDR3 DNA reads as TGTGCCAGCAGTTTTTTCGCCCGGGGACGGGGCTACACCTTC. Its protein is CASSFFARGRGYTF.

This clone showed up just once. The chain joins TRBV14 to TRBJ2-7; tentative D call: TRBD1 (5 bases). Trimming stripped 4 bases from V and 2 bases from J, with 9 bases between. Germline CDR1 and CDR2: SGHDN and FVKESK. The CDR3 covers 13 residues. The CDR3 DNA is TGTGCCAGCAGCCCCCTGGGGCCCTACGAGCAGTACTTC. This codes for CASSPLGPYEQYF. Supplemented by reference TRBV14 and TRBJ2-7, the full variable domain reads EAGVTQFPSHSVIEKGQTVTLRCDPISGHDNLYWYRRVMGKEIKFLLHFVKESKQDESGMPNNRFLAERTGGTYSTLKVQPAELEDSGVYFCASSPLGPYEQYFGPGTRLTVT.

The V gene is TRBV6-5, the J gene TRBJ2-7, with 7 nucleotides matching TRBD2. Germline-derived CDR1 and CDR2 are MNHEY and SVGAGI. CDR3 size: 15 residues. Unmatched junction bases numbered 9, after V lost 0 bases and J lost 7 bases. CDR3 protein: CASSYSRAGREEQYF. CDR3 DNA: TGTGCCAGCAGTTACTCGAGGGCAGGGCGGGAGGAGCAGTACTTC.

This chain uses TRBV19 with TRBJ2-4; 7 positions agree with TRBD2. The CDR3 runs 13 residues. The germline V gene encodes CDR1 LNHDA and CDR2 SQIVND (reference sequence). Trimming at V came to 4 bases and at J to 3 bases, leaving 0 bases not matched to a gene. The CDR3 DNA reads TGTGCCAGTAGTAGCGGGAGCAAAAACATTCAGTACTTC. This encodes CASSSGSKNIQYF.

This clone was detected only a few times. The chain has TRBV19 and TRBJ1-5; perhaps TRBD1 as D (5 bases). Germline V CDR1 and CDR2: LNHDA, SQIVND (reference sequence). The CDR3 covers 13 residues. Trimming cost V 8 bases and J 5 bases, with 13 bases left between them. The CDR3 DNA is TGTGCCAGTCGGGACGGGTCCTATCAGCCCCAGCATTTT. Its translation: CASRDGSYQPQHF.

This chain uses TRBV11-1 with TRBJ2-3, with 9 bases aligning to TRBD2. This CDR3 is built from 16 residues. V lost 10 bases and J lost 0; bases outside the gene matches: 11. CDR1 and CDR2 (germline): SGHAT, FQDESV (reference sequence). Here the CDR3 reads CATSETSGTSTDTQYF. The CDR3 DNA is TGTGCCACGTCCGAGACTAGCGGAACTAGCACAGATACGCAGTATTTT.

The J gene is TRBJ1-2, the V gene TRBV14; 7 bases line up with TRBD1. V shed 0 bases, J shed 6 bases, and the junction held 4 bases outside the gene matches. Germline lookup yields CDR1 SGHDN and CDR2 FVKESK. CDR3 length equals 14 residues. Written as DNA, the CDR3 is TGTGCCAGCAGCCAAGACCCGACAGGGAATGGCTACACCTTC. Amino acids: CASSQDPTGNGYTF.

This sequence joins TRBV19 and TRBJ2-7, with a possible D match to TRBD1 (5 bases). The CDR3 contains 15 residues. The V gene lost 1 base and the J gene lost 0 bases, with 10 bases spanning the gap. Germline V CDR1 and CDR2: LNHDA, SQIVND (reference sequence). The CDR3 sequence is CASSIGRGSSYEQYF. For the CDR3, the DNA is TGTGCCAGTAGTATAGGTAGGGGAAGCTCCTACGAGCAGTACTTC.

The J gene is TRBJ1-1, the V gene TRBV28, with D perhaps matching TRBD1 (5 bases). Trimming left V 5 bases short and J 1 base short, with 11 bases between. The CDR3 length is 14 residues. In germline, CDR1 is MDHEN, CDR2 SYDVKM. The CDR3 reads CASSLPQGNTEAFF. The CDR3 nucleotides read TGTGCCAGCAGTCTTCCTCAGGGGAACACTGAAGCTTTCTTT. Combining the CDR3 with reference TRBV28 and TRBJ1-1 gives the whole variable domain DVKVTQSSRYLVKRTGEKVFLECVQDMDHENMFWYRQDPGLGLRLIYFSYDVKMKEKGDIPEGYSVSREKKERFSLILESASTNQTSMYLCASSLPQGNTEAFFGQGTRLTVV.